Included here is one TCR beta chain sequence, with context. This sample was included in a study of T cell responses to AZD1222 COVID-19 vaccine. The protocol was immunoSEQ multiplex PCR, while the TCRdb copy is restricted to in-frame clones and leaves out a portion. The sample lists around 130,000 clones, about 88% occurring once. The CDR3 has 14 residues. From germline, CDR1 is LNHNV and CDR2 YYDKDF (reference sequence). Trimming removed 5 bases at V and 0 bases at J, with 9 bases between. The chain has TRBV15 and TRBJ2-3, with D perhaps TRBD2 (6 bases). The sample here was peripheral blood, taken 28 days after the second AZD1222 dose. The origin of this receptor is an adult who received the AZD1222 COVID-19 vaccine. The CDR3 reads CATSFSGSTDTQYF. The CDR3 DNA reads TGTGCCACCAGCTTTAGCGGAAGCACAGATACGCAGTATTTT.